The 12 T cell receptor beta chains listed next were all sequenced from one sample in a study of CD8 T cells in Susac syndrome. With random hexamers, reverse transcription was performed on about 0.5 to 1 ug of RNA. Using its own MiXCR run on the immunoSEQ multiplex PCR reads, TCRdb lists one record per CDR3 protein. The sample yields 150,000 to 200,000 distinct CDR3 sequences, roughly 95% seen once. Input material: CD4+ T cells from PBMCs. The receptor source for this set is a human donor with Susac syndrome.

This clonotype was counted between two and nine times. V gene TRBV5-4 combines with J gene TRBJ1-2, with D possibly TRBD1 on 5 matching bases. This CDR3 is built from 14 residues. Germline V lookup: CDR1 SGHNT, CDR2 YYREEE (reference sequence). Trimming took off 3 bases at V and 6 bases at J, with 15 bases between the two ends. The CDR3 is CASSSRDRAHGYTF. CDR3 DNA sequence: TGTGCCAGCAGCTCCCGGGACCGCGCCCATGGCTACACCTTC.

V gene TRBV15 combines with J gene TRBJ2-4, with D unclear. This CDR3 is built from 18 residues. The ends were cut back, 0 bases at V and 0 bases at J, with 15 bases in the middle. Germline CDR1 reads LNHNV; CDR2 reads YYDKDF (reference sequence). In DNA, the CDR3 is TGTGCCACCAGCAGAGATAAGAACGTTTGGCTAGCCAAAAACATTCAGTACTTC. As protein: CATSRDKNVWLAKNIQYF.

This clonotype was seen only once. The chain uses TRBV30 and TRBJ1-1; unclear D gene. Germline CDR1 GTSNPN, CDR2 SVGIG (reference sequence). The CDR3 extends over 13 amino acids. V was pared by 3 bases and J by 1 base, with 9 bases between. This chain's CDR3 is CAWRVGSNTEAFF. The CDR3 nucleotides read TGTGCCTGGAGGGTGGGGTCGAACACTGAAGCTTTCTTT.

The rearrangement links TRBV7-9 to TRBJ2-7, with D maybe TRBD2 (6 bases). Trimming left V 5 bases short and J 6 bases short, with 11 bases between. CDR3 length: 12 residues. Looked up from germline, CDR1 is SEHNR and CDR2 is FQNEAQ (reference sequence). The CDR3 region is CASSRLVSEQYF. DNA of the CDR3: TGTGCCAGCAGCCGACTAGTTTCCGAGCAGTACTTC. Based on the CDR3 plus reference TRBV7-9 and TRBJ2-7, the full variable domain is DTGVSQNPRHKITKRGQNVTFRCDPISEHNRLYWYRQTLGQGPEFLTYFQNEAQLEKSRLLSDRFSAERPKGSFSTLEIQRTEQGDSAMYLCASSRLVSEQYFGPGTRLTVT.

The chain joins TRBV2 to TRBJ2-2, with D unclear. V lost 6 bases, J lost 8 bases, and 7 bases lay in between. The CDR3 consists of 11 residues. Per germline, CDR1 SNHLY and CDR2 FYNNEI. In DNA, the CDR3 is TGTGCCAGCAGCTACGTGGGGGAGCTGTTTTTT. It yields the protein CASSYVGELFF.

V usage is TRBV20-1 and J usage is TRBJ2-5, with unresolved D. Looked up from germline, CDR1 is DFQATT and CDR2 is SNEGSKA (reference sequence). This CDR3 is 13 amino acids long. The germline V and J ends were trimmed by 8 bases and 5 bases, with 18 bases remaining between them. The CDR3 DNA reads as TGCAGTCGTGTTTTTCCCGCACGGGAGACCCAGTACTTC. This gives the protein CSRVFPARETQYF.

J is TRBJ2-5 and V is TRBV24-1, with 7 bases aligning to TRBD1. Germline assignment: CDR1 KGHDR and CDR2 SFDVKD. V shed 3 bases, J shed 2 bases, and the junction held 2 bases outside the gene matches. The CDR3 runs to 14 residues. The CDR3 DNA reads TGTGCCACCAGTGATCGGACAGGACAAGAGACCCAGTACTTC. Translation gives CATSDRTGQETQYF.

This rearrangement joins TRBV3-1 to TRBJ1-2, with unresolved D. The CDR3 sequence is 15 residues long. Between the trimmed V and J ends, which lost 0 bases and 8 bases, there was a span of 16 bases. Per germline, CDR1 LGHDT and CDR2 YNNKEL (reference sequence). CDR3 loop: CASSQDSAGRGGYTF. The CDR3 DNA is TGTGCCAGCAGCCAAGATTCGGCAGGCCGAGGGGGCTACACCTTC.

CDR3 region: CASSLQGQGSGANVLTF. CDR3 coding DNA: TGTGCCAGCAGCCTACAGGGCCAGGGCTCTGGGGCCAACGTCCTGACTTTC. V is TRBV7-3 and J is TRBJ2-6; D is possibly TRBD1 (6 bases). This CDR3 comprises 17 residues. V lost 5 bases, J lost 0 bases, and 14 bases lay in between. The germline gives CDR1 SGHTA, CDR2 FQGTGA.

This clonotype was picked up one time. The chain uses TRBV28 and TRBJ1-6; maybe TRBD1 (5 bases). The length of the CDR3 is 16 residues. CDR1 is MDHEN and CDR2 is SYDVKM in the germline V gene. The V end was cut by 7 bases, the J end by 6 bases, with 19 bases between. The CDR3 bases are TGTGCCAGCACCCGGAGGGACTGGCCTATTAATTCACCCCTCCACTTT. This gives the protein CASTRRDWPINSPLHF.

The chain carries TRBV6-2 or TRBV6-3 and TRBJ1-1; D gene uncertain. The germline V gene has CDR1 MNHEY and CDR2 SVGEGT. The CDR3 is 16 residues long. V shed 0 bases and J shed 0 bases, with 11 bases lying between them. In DNA, the CDR3 is TGTGCCAGCAGTTACTCAAGCCCGGGCGTGAACACTGAAGCTTTCTTT. Translated: CASSYSSPGVNTEAFF.

The V call is TRBV2, the J call TRBJ1-5, with 8 bases matching TRBD1. Germline V CDR1 and CDR2: SNHLY, FYNNEI. This CDR3 contains 16 residues. Unmatched junction bases numbered 7, after V lost 2 bases and J lost 4 bases. The CDR3 is CASSERTGFLNQPQHF. The CDR3 DNA sequence: TGTGCCAGCAGTGAAAGGACAGGGTTCCTTAATCAGCCCCAGCATTTT. The full variable domain, with the rest looked up from reference TRBV2 and TRBJ1-5, is EPEVTQTPSHQVTQMGQEVILRCVPISNHLYFYWYRQILGQKVEFLVSFYNNEISEKSEIFDDQFSVERPDGSNFTLKIRSTKLEDSAMYFCASSERTGFLNQPQHFGDGTRLSIL.